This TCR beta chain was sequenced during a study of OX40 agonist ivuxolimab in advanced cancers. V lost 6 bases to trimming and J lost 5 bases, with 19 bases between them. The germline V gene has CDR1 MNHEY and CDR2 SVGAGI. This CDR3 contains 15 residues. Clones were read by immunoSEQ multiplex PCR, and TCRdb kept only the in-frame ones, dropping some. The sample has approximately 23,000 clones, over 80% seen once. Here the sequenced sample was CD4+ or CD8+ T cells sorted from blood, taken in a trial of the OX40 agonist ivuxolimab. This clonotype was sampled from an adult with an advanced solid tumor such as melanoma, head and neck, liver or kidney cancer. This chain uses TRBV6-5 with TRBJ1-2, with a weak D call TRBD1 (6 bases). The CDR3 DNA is TGTGCCAGCAGCCCTACGGGGGGCTTTGGGTATGGCTACACCTTC. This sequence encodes CASSPTGGFGYGYTF.